This TCR beta chain was sequenced during a study of graft-versus-host responses after intestinal transplantation. Overall study: Every one of the recipients received anti-thymocyte globulin induction and afterwards took tacrolimus and steroids for roughly three years.

The V end lost 6 bases, the J end lost 2 bases, and 5 bases lay between the germline ends. This CDR3 is built from 11 residues. CDR1 and CDR2 from the germline V gene are MNHNS and SASEGT. Points on this clone: The target antigen is unknown.

The protocol was immunoSEQ multiplex PCR, while the TCRdb copy is restricted to in-frame clones and leaves out a portion. The sample lists fewer than 60,000 clones; 70% to 85% were seen once. Points from the study as a whole: Early post-transplant declines in HvG were associated with peak levels of circulating GvH clones. Researchers found GvH clones in recipient marrow, and some showed up first in ileum or blood.

The sequencing used unstimulated CD4+ T cells sorted from spleen or lymph node cells, collected before transplant. The rearrangement joins TRBV6-1 to TRBJ2-7; D not certain. The TCR sequence derives from a human donor who was the organ donor for an intestinal transplant. CDR3 sequence reads: CASRSAYEQYF. DNA for the CDR3: TGTGCCAGCAGATCCGCCTACGAGCAGTACTTC.